This T cell receptor beta chain was observed in a study of human T cells and chemical hapten exposure. TCRdb fed the 5' RACE reads into MiXCR, producing one record per CDR3 protein. The table has about 81,000 distinct CDR3 sequences, roughly 8.4% seen once; the top ten hold approximately 2.1%. The authors extracted total RNA from unfractionated whole blood. V was trimmed by 3 bases and J by 6 bases, leaving 20 bases between them. Germline loops: CDR1 SGHAT, CDR2 FQNNGV. The CDR3 runs to 16 residues. V and J are TRBV11-2 and TRBJ1-2; D might be TRBD1 (5 bases). The sequence was collected from a male donor in good health. The CDR3 coding sequence is TGTGCCAGCAGCTTCGGGACCGTCGTTTTGGGGGATGGCTACACCTTC. Encoded protein: CASSFGTVVLGDGYTF.